These 5 T cell receptor beta chains were sequenced from one sample in a study of blood T cell repertoires in COVID-19. The data were produced by immunoSEQ multiplex PCR, yet TCRdb's version contains in-frame clones alone and is incomplete. The sample consists of about 200,000 clones, less than 95% of them appearing once. The specimen sequenced was peripheral blood. The receptors here all came from a young man with COVID-19, enrolled during active disease.

The chain recombines TRBV19 with TRBJ1-1, with a possible D match to TRBD1 (5 bases). V was pared by 5 bases and J by 3 bases, with 10 bases between. This CDR3 contains 13 residues. From germline, CDR1 is LNHDA and CDR2 SQIVND (reference sequence). The CDR3 sequence: CASSWSGDTEAFF. DNA of the CDR3: TGTGCCAGTAGTTGGTCGGGGGACACTGAAGCTTTCTTT. The full variable domain, completed using reference TRBV19 and TRBJ1-1, is DGGITQSPKYLFRKEGQNVTLSCEQNLNHDAMYWYRQDPGQGLRLIYYSQIVNDFQKGDIAEGYSVSREKKESFPLTVTSAQKNPTAFYLCASSWSGDTEAFFGQGTRLTVV.

The chain has TRBV5-6 and TRBJ1-2; D is uncertain. The germline V and J ends were trimmed by 2 bases and 3 bases, with 11 bases remaining between them. CDR3 size: 14 residues. Germline V gene sequence: CDR1 SGHDT, CDR2 YYEEEE. The CDR3 DNA reads TGTGCCAGCAGCTTACGGGTGGTTCACTATGGCTACACCTTC. It specifies CASSLRVVHYGYTF.

CDR3 loop: CASSLRTGGHMNTEAFF. The CDR3 nucleotides are TGTGCCAGCAGCTTAAGGACCGGGGGGCACATGAACACTGAAGCTTTCTTT. The chain links TRBV11-2 to TRBJ1-1, with D possibly TRBD1 on 6 matching bases. The germline gives CDR1 SGHAT, CDR2 FQNNGV. CDR3 length equals 17 residues. The germline V and J ends were trimmed by 2 bases and 0 bases, with 16 bases remaining between them.

This rearrangement joins TRBV19 to TRBJ2-2, with D hard to call. The CDR3 length is 15 residues. The germline V gene encodes CDR1 LNHDA and CDR2 SQIVND (reference sequence). The V gene lost 5 bases and the J gene lost 0 bases, with 10 bases spanning the gap. The CDR3 spells CASSLSIANTGELFF. CDR3 sequence (DNA): TGTGCCAGTAGTTTGTCCATAGCGAACACCGGGGAGCTGTTTTTT.

The chain links TRBV3-1 (or the pseudogene TRBV3-2) to TRBJ2-7, with D maybe TRBD2 (5 bases). With 4 bases removed from V and 0 bases from J, the gap between germline ends came to 13 bases. CDR3 length equals 15 residues. Germline assignment: CDR1 LGHDT and CDR2 YNNKEL (reference sequence). This chain's CDR3 is CASSPFMGSSYEQYF. The CDR3 nucleotides read TGTGCCAGCAGCCCGTTTATGGGGAGCTCCTACGAGCAGTACTTC.